A single sample gave rise to the 10 T cell receptor beta chains below, sequenced in a study of blood T cell repertoires in COVID-19. Sequencing used immunoSEQ multiplex PCR; TCRdb keeps in-frame clones, though not all of them. Found here are approximately 250,000 clones, around four fifths of them singletons; the top ten hold around 4.5%. What was sequenced was peripheral blood. These receptor sequences come from a man aged 55 to 70 who had recovered from COVID-19.

This rearrangement joins TRBV3-1 (or the pseudogene TRBV3-2) to TRBJ2-7; possibly TRBD2 for D (5 bases). This CDR3 spans 14 amino acids. Per germline, CDR1 LGHDT and CDR2 YNNKEL (reference sequence). The V end lost 1 base, the J end lost 8 bases, and 15 bases lay between the germline ends. CDR3 sequence (DNA): TGTGCCAGCAGCCAAGCGCGACTAACTACGAAGCAGTACTTC. Its protein is CASSQARLTTKQYF.

The genes are TRBV5-1 and TRBJ2-1; 9 nucleotides align to TRBD1. Germline loops: CDR1 SGHRS, CDR2 YFSETQ. Unmatched junction bases numbered 8, after V lost 0 bases and J lost 7 bases. This CDR3 is 16 amino acids long. The CDR3 loop reads CASSLGRGQGKNEQFF. The CDR3 DNA reads as TGCGCCAGCAGCTTGGGCCGAGGACAGGGGAAGAATGAGCAGTTCTTC.

The chain links TRBV28 to TRBJ1-5; D is unclear. Germline V gives CDR1 MDHEN, CDR2 SYDVKM. The CDR3 runs 14 residues. V lost 2 bases and J lost 5, with 10 bases in between. CDR3 loop: CASSLPPSYQPQHF. The CDR3 DNA is TGTGCCAGCAGTTTACCCCCCTCCTATCAGCCCCAGCATTTT.

The chain employs TRBV6-4 and TRBJ1-1; D not certain. The CDR3 length is 13 residues. V was trimmed by 2 bases and J by 1 base, leaving 5 bases between them. CDR1 and CDR2 (germline): MRHNA, SNTAGT. The CDR3: CASSDGGNTEAFF. For the CDR3, the DNA is TGTGCCAGCAGTGACGGCGGGAACACTGAAGCTTTCTTT.

The chain employs TRBV6-6 and TRBJ2-1; 14 bases are shared with TRBD2. V shed 4 bases, J shed 6 bases, and the junction held 5 bases outside the gene matches. The CDR3 consists of 16 residues. Per germline, CDR1 MNHNY and CDR2 SVGAGI (reference sequence). CDR3 loop: CASSSGLAGGSNEQFF. In DNA, the CDR3 is TGTGCCAGCAGTTCCGGACTAGCGGGAGGATCCAATGAGCAGTTCTTC.

The chain links TRBV14 to TRBJ1-3; D call uncertain. Per the germline V gene, CDR1 is SGHDN and CDR2 is FVKESK. With 4 bases removed from V and 0 bases from J, the gap between germline ends came to 19 bases. CDR3 length equals 18 residues. The CDR3 region has the DNA TGTGCCAGCAGCCCCCAACGAGGCCACTATAACTCTGGAAACACCATATATTTT. It is translated as CASSPQRGHYNSGNTIYF.

The V call is TRBV9, the J call TRBJ2-1, with D perhaps matching TRBD2 (5 bases). V lost 1 base and J 6 bases, leaving 14 bases between the germline ends. The CDR3 has 15 residues. The germline V gene encodes CDR1 SGDLS and CDR2 YYNGEE. The CDR3: CASSVFSDWGNEQFF. As DNA, the CDR3 is TGTGCCAGCAGCGTATTTTCGGACTGGGGCAATGAGCAGTTCTTC.

The chain is built from TRBV6-1 and TRBJ1-5; a possible D gene is TRBD1 (6 bases). The V gene's germline CDR1 is MNHNS and CDR2 SASEGT. The ends were cut back, 2 bases at V and 4 bases at J, with 12 bases in the middle. CDR3 length: 15 residues. CDR3 nucleotides: TGTGCCAGCAGTGAATCGGAACAGGGAAATCAGCCCCAGCATTTT. Translation gives CASSESEQGNQPQHF.

V is TRBV5-6 and J is TRBJ2-5, with D perhaps TRBD1 (6 bases). The germline V and J ends were trimmed by 1 base and 1 base, with 14 bases remaining between them. The CDR3 extends over 16 amino acids. Germline assignment: CDR1 SGHDT and CDR2 YYEEEE. The DNA for the CDR3 is TGTGCCAGCAGCTTGTTCTTAGGCAGGGGCCAAGAGACCCAGTACTTC. It is translated as CASSLFLGRGQETQYF.

This rearrangement joins TRBV5-8 to TRBJ1-5; D is uncertain. Germline V lookup: CDR1 SGHTS, CDR2 YDEGEE. This CDR3 is built from 15 residues. Trimming cost V 4 bases and J 0 bases, with 11 bases left between them. The CDR3 nucleotides are TGTGCCAGCAGCCGTACCACACATAGCAATCAGCCCCAGCATTTT. It codes for CASSRTTHSNQPQHF.